The rows below give T cell receptor beta chains drawn from one sample of a study of blood T cells in healthy people across ages. TCRdb processed the 5' RACE reads anew with MiXCR; each CDR3 protein has one entry. The sample has 730,000 or so distinct CDR3 sequences, approximately 39% seen once; the top ten hold around a fifth. Sequenced: blood. The receptor set was obtained from a woman aged 60-75 years in good health. CDR3s include the opening cysteine and the closing phenylalanine or tryptophan. The order of the fields is clone size, D gene, V gene, J gene, CDR3 DNA, CDR3 protein. A D gene is named only where the DNA matches it firmly. Clone size is not always given. Where it is, it says once, few, many or a class for expanded clones.

few	TRBD2	TRBV28	TRBJ2-7	TGTGCCAGCAGTCCCCTAGAGGGAGGGAGGTACGAGCAGTACTTC	CASSPLEGGRYEQYF
.	TRBD1	TRBV10-3	TRBJ2-3	TGTGCCATCAGATCCACAGGGGTCCCCACAGATACGCAGTATTTT	CAIRSTGVPTDTQYF
few	.	TRBV6-5	TRBJ2-1	TGTGCCAGCAGTTTGATGGGGGGGCTGAACAATGAGCAGTTCTTC	CASSLMGGLNNEQFF
.	.	TRBV27	TRBJ2-3	TGTGCCAGCAGTTTATCAGGCCTAGCGAGCACAGATACGCAGTATTTT	CASSLSGLASTDTQYF
few	.	TRBV10-3	TRBJ2-5	TGTGCCACTGCGACATCCCAAGAGACCCAGTACTTC	CATATSQETQYF
.	.	TRBV11-2	TRBJ2-5	TGTGCCAGCAGCTCCTACCGGGACAAGGGGGAGACCCAGTACTTC	CASSSYRDKGETQYF
.	.	TRBV4-3	TRBJ2-1	TGCGCCAGCAGCCAATGGACAACTAGCTCCTACAATGAGCAGTTCTTC	CASSQWTTSSYNEQFF
.	.	TRBV9	TRBJ2-1	TGTGCCAGCAGCACCCCCGGAAGCGCTACCTACAATGAGCAGTTCTTC	CASSTPGSATYNEQFF
.	TRBD1	TRBV11-1	TRBJ2-1	TGTGCCAGCAGCGTGCGAGGGGGCATCGATGAGCAGTTCTTC	CASSVRGGIDEQFF
few	.	TRBV4-3	TRBJ1-2	TGCGCCAGCAGCCAAGATTTCCGTCGTAACTATGGCTACACCTTC	CASSQDFRRNYGYTF
few	TRBD1	TRBV5-1	TRBJ2-1	TGCGCCAGCAGCCAGGGACAGGAGAACCCGAGCTCCTACAATGAGCAGTTCTTC	CASSQGQENPSSYNEQFF
few	TRBD1	TRBV5-1	TRBJ1-1	TGCGCCAGCAGCTCCCGGACAGGGGGACAAACTGAAGCTTTCTTT	CASSSRTGGQTEAFF
many	.	TRBV13	TRBJ2-7	TGTGCCAGCAGCACAGGGACCTACGAGCAGTACTTC	CASSTGTYEQYF
few	.	TRBV15	TRBJ2-5	TGTGCCACCAGCAGAGCGGTGCGAGAGACCCAGTACTTC	CATSRAVRETQYF
few	.	TRBV5-1	TRBJ2-6	TGCGCCAGCAGCTTGGGGGATGGGGCCAACGTCCTGACTTTC	CASSLGDGANVLTF
many	.	TRBV5-1	TRBJ2-6	TGCGCCAGCAGCTCGGGGGGGGCCAACGTCCTGACTTTC	CASSSGGANVLTF
.	.	TRBV5-4	TRBJ2-7	TGTGCCAGCAGCTTTGGAGGACCTAGCTCCTACGAGCAGTACTTC	CASSFGGPSSYEQYF
few	TRBD1	TRBV6-1	TRBJ1-2	TGTGCCAGCAGTGACGATCCGGGACAGCCTAACTATGGCTACACCTTC	CASSDDPGQPNYGYTF
.	TRBD1	TRBV7-7	TRBJ2-4	TGTGCTAGCAGCCCCGACCGGGGACAGAGGGAGCAGTACTTC	CASSPDRGQREQYF
.	.	TRBV7-9	TRBJ1-4	TGTGCCAGCAGCTCCGCGACGAACAATGAAAAACTGTTTTTT	CASSSATNNEKLFF
.	.	TRBV25-1	TRBJ2-7	TGTGCCAGCAGTGGAAGGGATTTGGGGGAGCAGTACTTC	CASSGRDLGEQYF
.	TRBD1	TRBV5-5	TRBJ2-7	TGTGCCAGCAGCACCGGGACAGAGGTTACCCAGTACTTC	CASSTGTEVTQYF
many	TRBD1	TRBV20-1	TRBJ2-7	TGCAGTGCTGGAGGGACAGGGGGCACCTACGAGCAGTACTTC	CSAGGTGGTYEQYF
few	.	TRBV20-1	TRBJ2-4	TGCAGTACAAATAGGGGGGGGGAGAATGAGCAGTACTTC	CSTNRGGENEQYF
.	TRBD1	TRBV5-6	TRBJ2-7	TGTGCCAGCAGCACTCGGACAGGGTCCTACGAGCAGTACTTC	CASSTRTGSYEQYF
.	TRBD2	TRBV20-1	TRBJ2-3	TGCAGTGCTAGCCGGCCTAGCGGTAGCACAGATACGCAGTATTTT	CSASRPSGSTDTQYF
many	.	TRBV7-3	TRBJ2-1	TGTGCCAGCAGCTTAACGGGACGACGGGATGAGCAGTTCTTC	CASSLTGRRDEQFF
many	TRBD2	TRBV28	TRBJ2-5	TGTGCCAGCAGTTTGGGGACTAGCGGTCGGGAGACCCAGTACTTC	CASSLGTSGRETQYF
.	TRBD2	TRBV7-3	TRBJ2-7	TGTGCCAGCAGCTTATCTAGCGGGGCACCAGCGTACGAGCAGTACTTC	CASSLSSGAPAYEQYF
once	TRBD1	TRBV12-3/TRBV12-4	TRBJ1-2	TGTGCCAGCAACCCACAGGGGGAGGAACGCCCCGGCACCTTC	CASNPQGEERPGTF
.	.	TRBV27	TRBJ1-6	TGTGCCAGCAGTTACAACCGTTCACCCCTCCACTTT	CASSYNRSPLHF
few	TRBD1	TRBV5-6	TRBJ2-7	TGTGCCAGCAGCCCATGGGACAGGTCAACCTACGAGCAGTACTTC	CASSPWDRSTYEQYF
once	.	TRBV7-8	TRBJ1-2	TGTGCCTGCAGCTACGGCGCAGGGAACCCTGGTGGCTACACCTTC	CACSYGAGNPGGYTF
many	.	TRBV6-2/TRBV6-3	TRBJ2-1	TGTGCCAGCAGCTACCACCTCCGAGGTAATGAGCAGTTCTTC	CASSYHLRGNEQFF
.	.	TRBV20-1	TRBJ1-2	TGCAGTGCTACAGGGTGGGAGGGTCGGTATGGCTACACCTTC	CSATGWEGRYGYTF
few	.	TRBV20-1	TRBJ2-7	TGCAGTGCCTCGACCCCGCAGGGGTACGAGCAGTACTTC	CSASTPQGYEQYF
.	.	TRBV12-3/TRBV12-4	TRBJ2-2	TGTGCCAGCAGAGGACAGACCGCGAACACCGGGGAGCTGTTTTTT	CASRGQTANTGELFF
few	.	TRBV3-1	TRBJ2-6	TGTGCCAGCAGCCAACGGACCGCCCAGGTCCTGACTTTC	CASSQRTAQVLTF
few	.	TRBV4-1	TRBJ2-3	TGCGCCAGCAGCCATCAGGACACCACAGATACGCAGTATTTT	CASSHQDTTDTQYF
.	.	TRBV7-2	TRBJ2-1	TGTGCCAGCCGTCCCAGAGGAATCGGGGAAGGCAATGAGCAGTTCTTC	CASRPRGIGEGNEQFF
few	.	TRBV25-1	TRBJ1-2	TGTGCCAGCACCCTGGGGGGCGCTGGGACTAGTGGCTACACCTTC	CASTLGGAGTSGYTF
few	TRBD2	TRBV7-6	TRBJ2-7	TGTGCCAGCAGCTTAGCGCAGGGCTCTAGCGGGGGGAAATACGAGCAGTACTTC	CASSLAQGSSGGKYEQYF
many	.	TRBV13	TRBJ2-7	TGTGCCAGCAGAATCCGGGACATCTCCTACGAGCAGTACTTC	CASRIRDISYEQYF
.	.	TRBV7-9	TRBJ2-5	TGTGCCAGCAGCTTAGCGAATAGCGTTAATGAGCAGTACTTC	CASSLANSVNEQYF
.	.	TRBV20-1	TRBJ1-5	TGCAGTGCTAGAGATCTACAGCCCAATCAGCCCCAGCATTTT	CSARDLQPNQPQHF